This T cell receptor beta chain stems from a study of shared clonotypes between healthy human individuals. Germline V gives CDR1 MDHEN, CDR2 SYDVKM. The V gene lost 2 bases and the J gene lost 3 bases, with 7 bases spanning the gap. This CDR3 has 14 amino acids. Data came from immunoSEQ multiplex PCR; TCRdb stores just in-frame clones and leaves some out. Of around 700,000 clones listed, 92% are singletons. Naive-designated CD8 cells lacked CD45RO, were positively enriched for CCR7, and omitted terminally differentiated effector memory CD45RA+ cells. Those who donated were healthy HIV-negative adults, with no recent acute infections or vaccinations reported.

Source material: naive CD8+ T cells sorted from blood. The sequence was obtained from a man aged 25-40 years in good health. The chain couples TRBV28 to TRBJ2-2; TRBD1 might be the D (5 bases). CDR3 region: CASSLRTYTGELFF. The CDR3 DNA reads TGTGCCAGCAGTTTACGGACATACACCGGGGAGCTGTTTTTT.